This T cell receptor beta chain was recorded in a study of blood T cell repertoires in COVID-19. As for the study in general: The cDNA or gDNA used as material had been derived from T cells, B-cell-depleted T cells, or PBMCs.

Methods used by the authors: Amplifying reference gene primers gave estimates of nucleated cell counts. Clones were read by immunoSEQ multiplex PCR, and TCRdb kept only the in-frame ones, dropping some. D and trimming come from the DNA, and the V and J calls and clone size come from that table. The profile shows 200,000 to 300,000 clones, approximately 89% of them singletons. V trimming: 10 bases; J trimming: 5 bases; junction bases outside the gene matches: 14. From germline, CDR1 is MNHEY and CDR2 SVGAGI. This CDR3 has 15 amino acids. Cohorts were assigned according to the clinical history that participants reported.

This receptor was taken from a woman aged 40-49 years with acute COVID-19. The chain combines TRBV6-5 with TRBJ2-5; 9 bases map to TRBD1. The sample was PBMCs or T cells enriched from blood (not recorded which). The CDR3 DNA is TGTGCCACCGGTCTGGGACAGGGAGGAGGGGAGACCCAGTACTTC. This gives the protein CATGLGQGGGETQYF.